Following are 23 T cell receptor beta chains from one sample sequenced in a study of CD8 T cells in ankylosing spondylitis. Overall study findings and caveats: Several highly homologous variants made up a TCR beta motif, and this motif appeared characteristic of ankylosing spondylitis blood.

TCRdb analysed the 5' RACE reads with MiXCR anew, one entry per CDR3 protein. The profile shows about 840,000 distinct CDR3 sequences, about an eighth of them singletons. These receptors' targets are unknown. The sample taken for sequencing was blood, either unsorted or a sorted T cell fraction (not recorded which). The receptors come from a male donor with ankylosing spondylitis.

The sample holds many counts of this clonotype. CDR3 region: CASRDRVYNEQFF. In DNA form, the CDR3 reads TGTGCCAGCCGGGACAGGGTTTACAATGAGCAGTTCTTC. The J gene is TRBJ2-1, the V gene TRBV27, with 9 bases matching TRBD1. Germline lookup yields CDR1 MNHEY and CDR2 SMNVEV (reference sequence). The CDR3 totals 13 residues. Unmatched junction bases numbered 3, after V lost 8 bases and J lost 4 bases.

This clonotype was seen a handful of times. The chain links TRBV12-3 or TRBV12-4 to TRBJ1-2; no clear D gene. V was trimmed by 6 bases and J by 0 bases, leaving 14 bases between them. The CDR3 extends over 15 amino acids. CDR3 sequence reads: CASSTSDRPNYGYTF. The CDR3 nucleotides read TGTGCCAGCAGCACTTCTGACCGCCCTAACTATGGCTACACCTTC.

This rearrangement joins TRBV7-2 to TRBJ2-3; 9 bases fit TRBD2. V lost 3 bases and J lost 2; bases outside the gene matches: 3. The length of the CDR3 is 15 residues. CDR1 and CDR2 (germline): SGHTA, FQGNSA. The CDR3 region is CASSFQRGVTDTQYF. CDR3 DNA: TGTGCCAGCAGCTTCCAGCGGGGGGTCACAGATACGCAGTATTTT.

CDR3 in DNA: TGCGCCAGCAGCGCGGGACAGGGTGAGGAAAAACTGTTTTTT. Translating it yields CASSAGQGEEKLFF. The chain links TRBV5-1 to TRBJ1-4; 9 bases are shared with TRBD1. The ends lost 4 bases at V and 8 bases at J; junction bases unmatched: 6. Germline CDR1 SGHRS, CDR2 YFSETQ. This CDR3 contains 14 residues.

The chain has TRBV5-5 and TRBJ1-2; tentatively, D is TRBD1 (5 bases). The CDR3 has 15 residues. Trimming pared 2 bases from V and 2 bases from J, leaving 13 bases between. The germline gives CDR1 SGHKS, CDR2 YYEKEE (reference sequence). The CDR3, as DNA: TGTGCCAGCAGCTTCTCGGGACGGACGAACTATGGCTACACCTTC. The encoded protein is CASSFSGRTNYGYTF.

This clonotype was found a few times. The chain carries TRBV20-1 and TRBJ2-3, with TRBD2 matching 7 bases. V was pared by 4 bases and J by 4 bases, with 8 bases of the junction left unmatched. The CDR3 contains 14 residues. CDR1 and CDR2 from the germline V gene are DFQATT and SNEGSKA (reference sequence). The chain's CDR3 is CSATHGGSPDTQYF. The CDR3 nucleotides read TGCAGTGCTACCCACGGGGGGTCGCCAGATACGCAGTATTTT.

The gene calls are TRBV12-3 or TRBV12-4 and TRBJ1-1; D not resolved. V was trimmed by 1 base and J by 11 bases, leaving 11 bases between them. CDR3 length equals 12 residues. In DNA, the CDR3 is TGTGCCAGCAGTTTAGATGTCAGGTCGGCTTTCTTT. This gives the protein CASSLDVRSAFF.

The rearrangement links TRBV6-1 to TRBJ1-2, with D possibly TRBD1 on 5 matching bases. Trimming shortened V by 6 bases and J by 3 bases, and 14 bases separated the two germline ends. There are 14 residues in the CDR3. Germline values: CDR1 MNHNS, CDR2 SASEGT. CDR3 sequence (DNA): TGTGCCAGCAGCCCCCCGGGACTGGACTATGGCTACACCTTC. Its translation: CASSPPGLDYGYTF.

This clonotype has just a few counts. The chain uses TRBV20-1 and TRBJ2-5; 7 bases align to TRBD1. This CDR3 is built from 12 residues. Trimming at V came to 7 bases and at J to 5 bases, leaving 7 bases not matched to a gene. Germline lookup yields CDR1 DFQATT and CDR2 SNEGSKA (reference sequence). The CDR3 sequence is CSGTDRMETQYF. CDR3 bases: TGCAGTGGAACGGACAGGATGGAGACCCAGTACTTC.

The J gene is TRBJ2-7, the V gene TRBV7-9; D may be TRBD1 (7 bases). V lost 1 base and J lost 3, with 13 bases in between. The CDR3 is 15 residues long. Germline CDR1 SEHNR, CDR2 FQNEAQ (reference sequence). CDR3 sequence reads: CASSLVEGAHYEQYF. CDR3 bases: TGTGCCAGCAGCTTAGTGGAGGGGGCCCACTACGAGCAGTACTTC.

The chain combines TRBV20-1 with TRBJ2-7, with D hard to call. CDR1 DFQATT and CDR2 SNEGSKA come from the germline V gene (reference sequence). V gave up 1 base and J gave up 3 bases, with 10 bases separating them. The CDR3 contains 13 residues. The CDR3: CSARGGFDYEQYF. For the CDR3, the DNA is TGCAGTGCTAGAGGTGGCTTCGACTACGAGCAGTACTTC.

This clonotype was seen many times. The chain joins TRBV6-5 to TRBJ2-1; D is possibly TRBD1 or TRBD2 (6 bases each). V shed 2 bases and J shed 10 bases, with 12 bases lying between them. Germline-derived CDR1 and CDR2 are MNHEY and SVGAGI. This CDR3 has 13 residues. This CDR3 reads CASSYLIGGEQFF. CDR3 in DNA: TGTGCCAGCAGTTACCTTATAGGGGGGGAGCAGTTCTTC.

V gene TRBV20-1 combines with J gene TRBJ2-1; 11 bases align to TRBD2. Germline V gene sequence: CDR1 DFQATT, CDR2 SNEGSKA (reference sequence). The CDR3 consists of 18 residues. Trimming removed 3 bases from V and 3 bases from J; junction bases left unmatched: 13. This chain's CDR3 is CSASGLAGNYQNYNEQFF. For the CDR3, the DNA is TGCAGTGCTAGCGGACTAGCGGGTAACTACCAGAACTACAATGAGCAGTTCTTC.

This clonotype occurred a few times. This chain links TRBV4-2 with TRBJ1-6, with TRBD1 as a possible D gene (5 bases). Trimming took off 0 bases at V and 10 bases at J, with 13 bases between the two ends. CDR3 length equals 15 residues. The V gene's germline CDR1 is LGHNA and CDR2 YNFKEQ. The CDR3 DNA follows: TGTGCCAGCAGCCAAGATGGGGCAGGGTGGTCACCCCTCCACTTT. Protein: CASSQDGAGWSPLHF.

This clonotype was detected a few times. This CDR3 is CASSPSGSRNEQYF. The CDR3 nucleotides read TGTGCCAGCAGCCCGAGCGGGAGTCGGAACGAGCAGTACTTC. The V and J genes are TRBV6-1 and TRBJ2-7; 8 bases line up with TRBD2. The V and J ends lost 6 bases and 5 bases, in that order; junction bases with no gene match: 9. The CDR3 sequence is 14 residues long. CDR1 is MNHNS, CDR2 SASEGT, per germline.

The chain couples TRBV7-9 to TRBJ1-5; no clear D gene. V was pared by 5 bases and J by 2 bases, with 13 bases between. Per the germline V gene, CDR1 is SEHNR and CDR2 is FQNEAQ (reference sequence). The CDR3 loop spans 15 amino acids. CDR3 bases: TGTGCCAGCAGCCCCACGGGGTCTGGCAATCAGCCCCAGCATTTT. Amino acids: CASSPTGSGNQPQHF. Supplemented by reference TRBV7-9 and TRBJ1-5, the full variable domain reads DTGVSQNPRHKITKRGQNVTFRCDPISEHNRLYWYRQTLGQGPEFLTYFQNEAQLEKSRLLSDRFSAERPKGSFSTLEIQRTEQGDSAMYLCASSPTGSGNQPQHFGDGTRLSIL.

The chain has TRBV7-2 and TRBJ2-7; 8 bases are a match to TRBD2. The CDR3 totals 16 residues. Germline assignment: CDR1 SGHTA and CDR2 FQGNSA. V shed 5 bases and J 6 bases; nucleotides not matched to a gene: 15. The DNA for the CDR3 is TGTGCCAGCAGCCCGACCTTAGCGGGGCGGCTCTCCGAGCAGTACTTC. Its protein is CASSPTLAGRLSEQYF.

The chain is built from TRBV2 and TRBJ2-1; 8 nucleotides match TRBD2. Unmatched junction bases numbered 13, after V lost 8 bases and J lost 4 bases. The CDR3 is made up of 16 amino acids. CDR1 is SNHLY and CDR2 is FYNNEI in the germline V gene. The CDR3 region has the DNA TGTGCCAGCGGACTAGCTATCCCCCCTCGTTACAATGAGCAGTTCTTC. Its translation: CASGLAIPPRYNEQFF.

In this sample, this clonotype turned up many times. CDR3 amino acids: CASSFPERYYGYTF. Written as DNA, the CDR3 is TGTGCCAGCAGTTTTCCAGAGCGATATTATGGCTACACCTTC. V and J are TRBV12-3 or TRBV12-4 and TRBJ1-2; D remains ambiguous. This CDR3 comprises 14 residues. Trimming stripped 3 bases from V and 5 bases from J, with 13 bases between.

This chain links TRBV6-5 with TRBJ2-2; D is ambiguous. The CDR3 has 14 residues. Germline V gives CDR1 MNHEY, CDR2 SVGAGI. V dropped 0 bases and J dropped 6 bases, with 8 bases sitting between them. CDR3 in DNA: TGTGCCAGCAGTTACTCCGGAACTCCCGGGGAGCTGTTTTTT. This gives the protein CASSYSGTPGELFF.

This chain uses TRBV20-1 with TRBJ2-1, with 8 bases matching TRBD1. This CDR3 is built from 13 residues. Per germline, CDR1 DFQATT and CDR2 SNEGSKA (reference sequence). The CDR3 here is CSADRGSYNEQFF. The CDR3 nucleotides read TGCAGCGCCGACAGGGGCTCCTACAATGAGCAGTTCTTC.

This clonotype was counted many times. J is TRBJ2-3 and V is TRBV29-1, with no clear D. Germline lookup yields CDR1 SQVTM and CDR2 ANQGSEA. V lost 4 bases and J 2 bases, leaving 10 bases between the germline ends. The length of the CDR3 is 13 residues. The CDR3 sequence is CSVGGRYTDTQYF. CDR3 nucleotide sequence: TGCAGCGTTGGCGGCAGGTACACAGATACGCAGTATTTT.

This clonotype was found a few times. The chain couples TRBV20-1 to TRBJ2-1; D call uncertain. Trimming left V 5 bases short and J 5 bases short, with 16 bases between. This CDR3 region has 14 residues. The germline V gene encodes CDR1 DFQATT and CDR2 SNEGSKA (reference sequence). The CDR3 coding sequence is TGCAGTGCTGCCGCGGCCTACAGCGACAATGAGCAGTTCTTC. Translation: CSAAAAYSDNEQFF.